The 15 T cell receptor beta chains below come from one sample, sequenced in a study of blood T cell repertoires in COVID-19. Clones were sequenced by immunoSEQ multiplex PCR, and TCRdb holds only the in-frame ones, with some missing. Of 200,000 to 250,000 clones listed, approximately 88% are singletons. The sequenced sample was PBMCs or T cells enriched from blood (not recorded which). The receptors shown here come from a woman under 40 who had been exposed to COVID-19.

The chain couples TRBV6-5 to TRBJ1-2, with unresolved D. V lost 6 bases and J lost 4, with 18 bases in between. This CDR3 is 15 amino acids long. Germline V gene data show CDR1 as MNHEY and CDR2 as SVGAGI. CDR3 coding DNA: TGTGCCAGCAGGTCCCTCATGGCGGAACCCTATGGCTACACCTTC. Translated: CASRSLMAEPYGYTF.

The V call is TRBV18, the J call TRBJ1-3; D unclear. This CDR3 has 19 amino acids. The V end was cut by 1 base, the J end by 0 bases, with 19 bases between. Germline lookup yields CDR1 KGHSH and CDR2 LQKENI. The CDR3 coding sequence is TGTGCCAGCTCACCACTAAGGCCAGGACTACAGAGCTCTGGAAACACCATATATTTT. As protein: CASSPLRPGLQSSGNTIYF.

The table lists this clone with a count of one. The chain uses TRBV5-4 and TRBJ2-7; the match to TRBD1 covers 8 bases. CDR1 and CDR2 (germline): SGHNT, YYREEE (reference sequence). Trimming took 7 bases from V and 5 from J; bases not matched to a gene: 11. CDR3 length: 14 amino acids. CDR3 in DNA: TGTGCCAGCGCCAAGCGGACAGGGCCCCACGAGCAGTACTTC. It specifies CASAKRTGPHEQYF.

The CDR3 region is CASSLVGRGPYEQYF. DNA of the CDR3: TGTGCCAGCAGCTTAGTTGGTAGAGGGCCCTACGAGCAGTACTTC. The chain links TRBV7-8 to TRBJ2-7; D is possibly TRBD2 (5 bases). Trimming took off 1 base at V and 2 bases at J, with 12 bases between the two ends. This CDR3 is built from 15 residues. Germline CDR1 SGHVS, CDR2 FQNEAQ. The variable domain in full, with the rest retrieved from reference TRBV7-8 and TRBJ2-7, is GAGVSQSPRYKVAKRGQDVALRCDPISGHVSLFWYQQALGQGPEFLTYFQNEAQLDKSGLPSDRFFAERPEGSVSTLKIQRTQQEDSAVYLCASSLVGRGPYEQYFGPGTRLTVT.

The chain is built from TRBV4-1 and TRBJ1-1; 9 nucleotides align to TRBD1. Per germline, CDR1 MGHRA and CDR2 YSYEKL. There are 16 residues in the CDR3. V lost 2 bases to trimming and J lost 3 bases; unmatched junction nucleotides: 7. CDR3: CASSQKTGGYYTEAFF. DNA of the CDR3: TGCGCCAGCAGCCAAAAAACAGGGGGCTATTACACTGAAGCTTTCTTT.

A few counts support this clone. The V and J genes are TRBV6-5 and TRBJ1-1; weak D call: TRBD1 (6 bases). The CDR3 has 15 residues. V shed 0 bases and J shed 6 bases, with 14 bases lying between them. Germline-derived CDR1 and CDR2 are MNHEY and SVGAGI. CDR3 DNA: TGTGCCAGCAGTTACTCCCAAAACAGGGTCCCTGAAGCTTTCTTT. It yields the protein CASSYSQNRVPEAFF.

This chain connects TRBV12-1 to TRBJ2-7; TRBD2 is the table's D call and was not checked against the DNA. TRBV12-1 is described as a pseudogene. The CDR3 loop spans 12 amino acids. The CDR3 sequence: CASSLGDGGQYF. CDR3 in DNA: TGTGCCAGCAGCTTAGGGGACGGGGGTCAGTACTTC.

This clone was seen only once. The V and J genes are TRBV6-5 and TRBJ2-3; the match to TRBD1 covers 9 bases. The germline CDR1 and CDR2 sequences are MNHEY and SVGAGI. CDR3 length equals 15 residues. The V segment lost 6 bases and the J segment 0 bases; nucleotides outside the gene matches: 4. The CDR3, as DNA: TGTGCCAGCAGCGGACAGGGGACGAGCACAGATACGCAGTATTTT. This codes for CASSGQGTSTDTQYF.

This clone occurred a few times. At one end the junction does not follow the germline gene, possibly because of a read error. V usage is TRBV2 and J usage is TRBJ1-1, with a tentative D call TRBD1 (6 bases). The CDR3 is 13 amino acids. Germline CDR1 reads SNHLY; CDR2 reads FYNNEI. CDR3 sequence reads: CASSEAGAREAFF. The DNA for the CDR3 is TGTGCCAGCAGCGAAGCGGGGGCGAGGGAAGCTTTCTTT.

The chain links TRBV28 to TRBJ1-4; tentative D call: TRBD1 (6 bases). V shed 4 bases and J shed 2 bases, with 11 bases lying between them. From germline, CDR1 is MDHEN and CDR2 SYDVKM. The CDR3 has 15 residues. The CDR3 bases are TGTGCCAGCAGTTCAATCCAGGGGACTAATGAAAAACTGTTTTTT. This sequence encodes CASSSIQGTNEKLFF.

The chain uses TRBV28 and TRBJ2-7; D unresolved. The CDR3 consists of 12 residues. CDR1 and CDR2 from the germline V gene are MDHEN and SYDVKM. V dropped 3 bases and J dropped 6 bases, with 9 bases sitting between them. The chain's CDR3 is CASSLNLSEQYF. As DNA, the CDR3 is TGTGCCAGCAGTTTGAACCTTAGCGAGCAGTACTTC.

CDR3 sequence (DNA): TGTGCCAGCAGACACCCAGGACTAGCGGGTCAAGAGACCCAGTACTTC. Translating it yields CASRHPGLAGQETQYF. The gene calls are TRBV6-6 and TRBJ2-5, with 11 nucleotides matching TRBD2. Germline V lookup: CDR1 MNHNY, CDR2 SVGAGI (reference sequence). The CDR3 contains 16 residues. V dropped 6 bases and J dropped 2; count of bases not matched to a gene: 8.

This chain connects TRBV5-1 to TRBJ2-7; tentative D call: TRBD2 (6 bases). V dropped 0 bases and J dropped 6 bases, with 16 bases sitting between them. This CDR3 has 15 amino acids. Germline assignment: CDR1 SGHRS and CDR2 YFSETQ. In nucleotides, the CDR3 is TGCGCCAGCAGCTTGGACGGATCGGGAGCTCGCGAGCAGTACTTC. As protein: CASSLDGSGAREQYF.

The J gene is TRBJ1-3, the V gene TRBV19, with D possibly being TRBD1 (5 bases). V lost 7 bases and J 3 bases, leaving 13 bases between the germline ends. This CDR3 region has 14 residues. The germline CDR1 and CDR2 sequences are LNHDA and SQIVND (reference sequence). The CDR3 reads CASTNQGYGNTIYF. DNA for the CDR3: TGTGCCAGTACCAATCAGGGATATGGAAACACCATATATTTT.

V and J are TRBV19 and TRBJ1-1; D is uncertain. The V and J ends lost 1 base and 1 base respectively, with 16 bases between them. The CDR3 contains 17 residues. The germline gives CDR1 LNHDA, CDR2 SQIVND (reference sequence). The CDR3 nucleotides read TGTGCCAGTAGTATAGTGTTTAGGGAGACACCGAACACTGAAGCTTTCTTT. Encoded protein: CASSIVFRETPNTEAFF.